A single sample is the source of the 20 T cell receptor beta chains below, sequenced in a study of shared clonotypes between healthy human individuals. Libraries were prepared by immunoSEQ multiplex PCR; TCRdb keeps only in-frame clonotypes and omits some of them. The sample yields approximately 2.3 million clones, approximately 95% seen once. Sequencing was done on a sample of naive CD4+ T cells from PBMCs. Documented subset: CD45RA+ positively selected. The receptors derive from a man younger than 35 in good health. Some clones in this sample may be carry-over from other donors' samples.

J is TRBJ1-1 and V is TRBV29-1, with 7 bases matching TRBD1. This CDR3 spans 12 amino acids. The junction had 5 bases not matched to a gene; V was cut back by 6 bases and J by 4 bases. CDR1 is SQVTM and CDR2 is ANQGSEA in the germline V gene. In nucleotides, the CDR3 is TGCAGCGTGGAGGGGGCGACCACTGAAGCTTTCTTT. Its protein is CSVEGATTEAFF.

The chain uses TRBV9 and TRBJ1-1; unclear D gene. Per the germline V gene, CDR1 is SGDLS and CDR2 is YYNGEE. V was trimmed by 4 bases and J by 4 bases, leaving 11 bases between them. The CDR3 is 13 amino acids. The CDR3 DNA reads as TGTGCCAGCAGCCCCCGACTAGGCACTGAAGCTTTCTTT. Encoded protein: CASSPRLGTEAFF. Together with reference TRBV9 and TRBJ1-1, the CDR3 gives the full variable domain: DSGVTQTPKHLITATGQRVTLRCSPRSGDLSVYWYQQSLDQGLQFLIQYYNGEERAKGNILERFSAQQFPDLHSELNLSSLELGDSALYFCASSPRLGTEAFFGQGTRLTVV.

The chain links TRBV11-2 to TRBJ2-3; perhaps TRBD2 as D (6 bases). The CDR3 sequence is 16 residues long. CDR1 SGHAT and CDR2 FQNNGV come from the germline V gene. Trimming left V 1 base short and J 2 bases short, with 13 bases between. The CDR3 sequence is CASSLGGLQFTDTQYF. The CDR3 coding sequence is TGTGCCAGCAGCTTAGGGGGACTTCAATTCACAGATACGCAGTATTTT.

This clone was recorded only once. V is TRBV11-1 and J is TRBJ2-7; D might be TRBD1 (8 bases). This CDR3 spans 15 amino acids. Germline-derived CDR1 and CDR2 are SGHAT and FQDESV (reference sequence). V was trimmed by 7 bases and J by 6 bases, leaving 22 bases between them. The CDR3 sequence is CASTTGGRGRGEQYF. In DNA form, the CDR3 reads TGTGCCAGCACCACGGGGGGCAGGGGGCGCGGCGAGCAGTACTTC.

The J gene is TRBJ2-7, the V gene TRBV19; TRBD2 matches 9 bases. From germline, CDR1 is LNHDA and CDR2 SQIVND (reference sequence). The V gene end was trimmed by 6 bases and the J gene end by 0 bases; junction bases not matched to a gene: 6. The CDR3 has 15 amino acids. In nucleotides, the CDR3 is TGTGCCAGTAGCGTACTAGCGGGCCTCTCCTACGAGCAGTACTTC. Amino acid sequence: CASSVLAGLSYEQYF.

This clone was seen a handful of times. The rearrangement links TRBV2 to TRBJ1-5; 9 bases align to TRBD1. Trimming cost V 6 bases and J 6 bases; bases outside gene matches: 6. CDR1 SNHLY and CDR2 FYNNEI come from the germline V gene. CDR3 length: 14 amino acids. CDR3 coding DNA: TGTGCCAGCAGACCAACAGGGGGCTTTCAGCCCCAGCATTTT. It yields the protein CASRPTGGFQPQHF.

This clone was picked up one time. V usage is TRBV29-1 and J usage is TRBJ1-1; no clear D gene. This CDR3 region has 15 residues. The ends were cut back, 6 bases at V and 0 bases at J, with 17 bases in the middle. The germline V gene has CDR1 SQVTM and CDR2 ANQGSEA. The CDR3 coding sequence is TGCAGCGTCGCCCTAATTATGGCCATGAACACTGAAGCTTTCTTT. It encodes CSVALIMAMNTEAFF.

The J gene is TRBJ2-5, the V gene TRBV7-3; D call uncertain. With 5 bases removed from V and 5 bases from J, the gap between germline ends came to 12 bases. CDR3 length: 13 residues. Germline V lookup: CDR1 SGHTA, CDR2 FQGTGA. The CDR3: CASSPGSSETQYF. CDR3 in DNA: TGTGCCAGCAGCCCAGGCTCCTCGGAGACCCAGTACTTC.

This chain uses TRBV5-1 with TRBJ1-1; the D is unclear. V was cut by 4 bases and J by 4 bases, with 11 bases left in between. From germline, CDR1 is SGHRS and CDR2 YFSETQ. The CDR3 contains 13 residues. The CDR3 coding sequence is TGCGCCAGCAGCGTCCCACTGTCCACTGAAGCTTTCTTT. As protein: CASSVPLSTEAFF.

The chain carries TRBV25-1 and TRBJ1-2, with 7 bases aligning to TRBD1. CDR3 length equals 15 residues. The germline CDR1 and CDR2 sequences are MGHDK and SYGVNS. With V trimmed by 4 bases and J by 1 base, 6 bases remained unmatched. The CDR3 here is CASSATGQLNYGYTF. The CDR3 DNA is TGTGCCAGCAGTGCGACGGGACAGCTTAACTATGGCTACACCTTC.

DNA of the CDR3: TGTGCCAGCAGAAGGACAGCGGACTATGGCTACACCTTC. Its translation: CASRRTADYGYTF. The V call is TRBV6-6, the J call TRBJ1-2; TRBD1 is a possible D gene (6 bases). The CDR3 is 13 amino acids. Germline values: CDR1 MNHNY, CDR2 SVGAGI (reference sequence). V lost 6 bases and J 3 bases, leaving 11 bases between the germline ends.

The J gene is TRBJ2-7, the V gene TRBV27; 12 bases are a match to TRBD2. The junction had 7 bases not matched to a gene; V was cut back by 4 bases and J by 6 bases. Germline V lookup: CDR1 MNHEY, CDR2 SMNVEV (reference sequence). CDR3 length: 15 residues. The CDR3: CASSSPTSGSPEQYF. In DNA form, the CDR3 reads TGTGCCAGCAGTTCACCGACTAGCGGGAGTCCCGAGCAGTACTTC.

V and J are TRBV4-1 and TRBJ2-1; 9 bases match TRBD1. V dropped 5 bases and J dropped 5; count of bases not matched to a gene: 7. The CDR3 is 15 amino acids. The germline V gene has CDR1 MGHRA and CDR2 YSYEKL. CDR3 amino acids: CASSAPGQGHNEQFF. The CDR3, as DNA: TGCGCCAGCAGCGCACCGGGACAGGGACACAATGAGCAGTTCTTC.

The gene calls are TRBV25-1 and TRBJ2-7; D perhaps matches TRBD2 (6 bases). CDR3 length: 13 amino acids. V shed 4 bases and J shed 7 bases, with 14 bases lying between them. Per the germline V gene, CDR1 is MGHDK and CDR2 is SYGVNS. The CDR3 nucleotides are TGTGCCAGCAGTGTCGGCGGGATGGGGGAGCAGTACTTC. Encoded protein: CASSVGGMGEQYF.

The rearrangement links TRBV7-9 to TRBJ1-1; the D gene is possibly TRBD1 (6 bases). With 7 bases removed from V and 0 bases from J, the gap between germline ends came to 12 bases. This CDR3 is built from 14 residues. CDR1 and CDR2 (germline): SEHNR, FQNEAQ (reference sequence). The DNA of the CDR3 is TGTGCCAGCAACTGGGACAACTTGAACACTGAAGCTTTCTTT. It encodes CASNWDNLNTEAFF. The full variable domain, completed using reference TRBV7-9 and TRBJ1-1, is DTGVSQNPRHKITKRGQNVTFRCDPISEHNRLYWYRQTLGQGPEFLTYFQNEAQLEKSRLLSDRFSAERPKGSFSTLEIQRTEQGDSAMYLCASNWDNLNTEAFFGQGTRLTVV.

In the case of this clone: This sample also contains other DNA sequences that code for the same CDR3. The chain is built from TRBV5-1 and TRBJ2-7, with TRBD1 identical over 7 bases. CDR1 is SGHRS, CDR2 YFSETQ, per germline. V trimming: 0 bases; J trimming: 2 bases; junction bases outside the gene matches: 5. The CDR3 contains 15 residues. The CDR3 is CASSLGVTGTYEQYF. The CDR3, as DNA: TGCGCCAGCAGCTTGGGTGTGACAGGGACCTACGAGCAGTACTTC.

J is TRBJ1-2 and V is TRBV25-1; a weak D match, TRBD1 (5 bases). The germline V gene encodes CDR1 MGHDK and CDR2 SYGVNS. The germline V and J ends were trimmed by 4 bases and 7 bases, with 10 bases remaining between them. The CDR3 length is 12 residues. CDR3 in amino acids: CASSGGTGGYTF. In nucleotides, the CDR3 is TGTGCCAGCAGTGGCGGGACGGGTGGCTACACCTTC.

V usage is TRBV7-3 and J usage is TRBJ1-4; 9 bases are a match to TRBD1. This CDR3 is built from 15 residues. CDR1 and CDR2 (germline): SGHTA, FQGTGA. V shed 5 bases, J shed 5 bases, and the junction held 6 bases outside the gene matches. CDR3 amino acids: CASSSDRGLNEKLFF. Written as DNA, the CDR3 is TGTGCCAGCAGCAGCGACAGGGGGTTGAATGAAAAACTGTTTTTT.

This chain links TRBV5-4 with TRBJ2-1; 9 bases map to TRBD2. With V trimmed by 4 bases and J by 6 bases, 11 bases remained unmatched. This CDR3 is built from 16 residues. The V gene's germline CDR1 is SGHNT and CDR2 YYREEE (reference sequence). The DNA of the CDR3 is TGTGCCAGCAGCCGCCCAGTCGGTAGCGGGAGCAATGAGCAGTTCTTC. Its translation: CASSRPVGSGSNEQFF.

The chain is built from TRBV7-9 and TRBJ2-3, with TRBD2 matching over 11 bases. After removal of 1 base from V and 5 bases from J, the junction contained 2 bases not matched to a gene. Germline-derived CDR1 and CDR2 are SEHNR and FQNEAQ (reference sequence). This CDR3 has 15 residues. CDR3 residues: CASSLDGLAGDTQYF. The CDR3, as DNA: TGTGCCAGCAGCTTAGATGGACTAGCGGGAGATACGCAGTATTTT.